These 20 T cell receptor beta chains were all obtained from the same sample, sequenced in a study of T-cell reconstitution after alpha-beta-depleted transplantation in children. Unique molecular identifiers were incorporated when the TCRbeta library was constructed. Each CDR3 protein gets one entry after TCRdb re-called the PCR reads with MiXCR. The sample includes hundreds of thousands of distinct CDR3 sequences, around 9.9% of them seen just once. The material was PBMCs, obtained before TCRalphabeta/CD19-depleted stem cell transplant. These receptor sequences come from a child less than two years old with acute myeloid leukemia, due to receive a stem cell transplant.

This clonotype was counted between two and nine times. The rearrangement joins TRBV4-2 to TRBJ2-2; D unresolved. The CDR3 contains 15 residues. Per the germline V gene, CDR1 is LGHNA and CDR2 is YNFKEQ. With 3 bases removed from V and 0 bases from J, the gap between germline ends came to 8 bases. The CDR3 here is CASSQDVANTGELFF. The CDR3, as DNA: TGTGCCAGCAGCCAGGATGTCGCGAACACCGGGGAGCTGTTTTTT.

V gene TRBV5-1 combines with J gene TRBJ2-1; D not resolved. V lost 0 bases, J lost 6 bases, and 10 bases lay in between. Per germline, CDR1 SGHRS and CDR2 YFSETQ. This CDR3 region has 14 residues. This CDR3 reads CASSLGHSRNEQFF. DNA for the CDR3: TGCGCCAGCAGCTTGGGGCACTCGCGCAATGAGCAGTTCTTC.

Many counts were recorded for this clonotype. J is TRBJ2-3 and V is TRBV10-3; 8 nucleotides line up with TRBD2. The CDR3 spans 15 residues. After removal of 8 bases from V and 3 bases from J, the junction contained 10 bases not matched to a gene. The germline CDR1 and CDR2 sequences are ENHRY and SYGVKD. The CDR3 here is CAILPGTRPTDTQYF. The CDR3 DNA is TGTGCCATCCTCCCGGGGACTAGACCAACAGATACGCAGTATTTT.

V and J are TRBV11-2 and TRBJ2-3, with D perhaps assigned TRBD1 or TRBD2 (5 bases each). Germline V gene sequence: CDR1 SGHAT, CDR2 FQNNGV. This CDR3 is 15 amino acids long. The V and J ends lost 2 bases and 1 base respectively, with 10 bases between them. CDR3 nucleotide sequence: TGTGCCAGCAGCTTAAACGTGGGGGGCACAGATACGCAGTATTTT. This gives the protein CASSLNVGGTDTQYF.

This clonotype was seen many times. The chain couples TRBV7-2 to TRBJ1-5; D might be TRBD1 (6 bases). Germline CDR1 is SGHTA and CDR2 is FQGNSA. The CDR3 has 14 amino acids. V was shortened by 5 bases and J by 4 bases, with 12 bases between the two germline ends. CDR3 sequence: CASSTDSRNQPQHF. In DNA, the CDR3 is TGTGCCAGCAGCACGGACAGTCGGAATCAGCCCCAGCATTTT.

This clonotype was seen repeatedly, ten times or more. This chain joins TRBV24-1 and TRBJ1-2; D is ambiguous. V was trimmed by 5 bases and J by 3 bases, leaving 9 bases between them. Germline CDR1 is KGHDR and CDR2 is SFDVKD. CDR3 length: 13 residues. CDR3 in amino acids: CATSVEADYGYTF. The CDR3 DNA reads TGTGCCACCAGTGTGGAAGCGGACTATGGCTACACCTTC.

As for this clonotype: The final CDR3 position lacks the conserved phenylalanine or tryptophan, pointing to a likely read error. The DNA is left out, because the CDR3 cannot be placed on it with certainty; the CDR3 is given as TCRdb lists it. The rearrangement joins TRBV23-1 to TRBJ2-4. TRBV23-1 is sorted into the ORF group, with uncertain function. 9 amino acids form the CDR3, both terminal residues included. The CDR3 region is CASGPSQCV.

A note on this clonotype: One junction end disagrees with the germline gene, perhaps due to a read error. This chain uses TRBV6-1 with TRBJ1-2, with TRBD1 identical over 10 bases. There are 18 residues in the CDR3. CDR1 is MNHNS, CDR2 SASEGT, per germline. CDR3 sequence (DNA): TGTGCCGGCAGGAATTCCGGGACAGGGGAACCCTCTAACTATGGCGACACCTTC. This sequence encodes CAGRNSGTGEPSNYGDTF.

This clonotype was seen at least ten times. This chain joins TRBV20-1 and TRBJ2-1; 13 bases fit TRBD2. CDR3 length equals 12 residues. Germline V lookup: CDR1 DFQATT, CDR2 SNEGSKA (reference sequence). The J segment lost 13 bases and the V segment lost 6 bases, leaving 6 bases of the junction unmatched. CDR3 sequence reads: CSARTSGSPQFF. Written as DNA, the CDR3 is TGCAGTGCACGGACTAGCGGGAGCCCCCAGTTCTTC.

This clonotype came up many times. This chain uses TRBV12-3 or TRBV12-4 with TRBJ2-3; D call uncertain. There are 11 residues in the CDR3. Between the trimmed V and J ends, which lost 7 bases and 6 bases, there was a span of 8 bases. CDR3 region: CASTLRDTQYF. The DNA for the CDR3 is TGTGCCAGCACCCTCCGGGATACGCAGTATTTT.

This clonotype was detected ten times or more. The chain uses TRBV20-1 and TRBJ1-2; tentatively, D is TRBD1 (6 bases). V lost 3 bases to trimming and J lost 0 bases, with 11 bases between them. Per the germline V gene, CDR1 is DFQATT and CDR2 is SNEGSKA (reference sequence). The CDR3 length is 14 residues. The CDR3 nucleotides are TGCAGTGCTAGTGGGACAACGTCTAACTATGGCTACACCTTC. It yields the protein CSASGTTSNYGYTF.

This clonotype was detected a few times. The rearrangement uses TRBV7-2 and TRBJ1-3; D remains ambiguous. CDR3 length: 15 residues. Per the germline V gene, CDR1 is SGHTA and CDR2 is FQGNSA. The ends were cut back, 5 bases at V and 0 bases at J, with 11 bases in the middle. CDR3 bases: TGTGCCAGCAGCCCTAGGATTAGCTCTGGAAACACCATATATTTT. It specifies CASSPRISSGNTIYF.

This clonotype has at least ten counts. The DNA for the CDR3 is TGTGCCAGCAGCTTTTACGGGACTCCCGGAACTGAAGCTTTCTTT. It codes for CASSFYGTPGTEAFF. This chain connects TRBV5-6 to TRBJ1-1, with D perhaps matching TRBD1 (5 bases). Trimming stripped 2 bases from V and 5 bases from J, with 16 bases between. The V gene's germline CDR1 is SGHDT and CDR2 YYEEEE. The CDR3 is made up of 15 amino acids.

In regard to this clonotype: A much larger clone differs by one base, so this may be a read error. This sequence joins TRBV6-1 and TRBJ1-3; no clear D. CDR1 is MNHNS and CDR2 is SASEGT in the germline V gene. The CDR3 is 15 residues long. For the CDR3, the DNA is TGTGCCAGCAGTGAAGGAGGTCCCTCTGGAGACACCATATATTTT. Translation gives CASSEGGPSGDTIYF.

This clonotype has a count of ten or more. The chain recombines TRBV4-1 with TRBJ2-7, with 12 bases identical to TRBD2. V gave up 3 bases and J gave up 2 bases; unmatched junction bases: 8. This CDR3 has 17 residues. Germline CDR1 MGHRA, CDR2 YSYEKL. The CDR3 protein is CASSHGLAGSLPYEQYF. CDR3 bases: TGCGCCAGCAGCCATGGACTAGCGGGATCCCTACCCTACGAGCAGTACTTC.

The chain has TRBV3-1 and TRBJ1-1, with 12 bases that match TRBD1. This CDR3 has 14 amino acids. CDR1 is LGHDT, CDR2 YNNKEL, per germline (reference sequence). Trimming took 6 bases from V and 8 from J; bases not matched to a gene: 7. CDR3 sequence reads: CASRYSGQGAEAFF. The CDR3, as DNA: TGTGCCAGCAGATACTCGGGACAGGGGGCGGAAGCTTTCTTT. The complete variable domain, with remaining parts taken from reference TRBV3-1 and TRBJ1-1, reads DTAVSQTPKYLVTQMGNDKSIKCEQNLGHDTMYWYKQDSKKFLKIMFSYNNKELIINETVPNRFSPKSPDKAHLNLHINSLELGDSAVYFCASRYSGQGAEAFFGQGTRLTVV.

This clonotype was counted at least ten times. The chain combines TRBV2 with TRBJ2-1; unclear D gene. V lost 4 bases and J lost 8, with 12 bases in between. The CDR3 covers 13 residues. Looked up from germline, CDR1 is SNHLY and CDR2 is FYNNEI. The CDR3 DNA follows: TGTGCCAGCAGTGTAGTATATAGACATGAGCAGTTCTTC. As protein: CASSVVYRHEQFF. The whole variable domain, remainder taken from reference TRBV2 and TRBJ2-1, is EPEVTQTPSHQVTQMGQEVILRCVPISNHLYFYWYRQILGQKVEFLVSFYNNEISEKSEIFDDQFSVERPDGSNFTLKIRSTKLEDSAMYFCASSVVYRHEQFFGPGTRLTVL.

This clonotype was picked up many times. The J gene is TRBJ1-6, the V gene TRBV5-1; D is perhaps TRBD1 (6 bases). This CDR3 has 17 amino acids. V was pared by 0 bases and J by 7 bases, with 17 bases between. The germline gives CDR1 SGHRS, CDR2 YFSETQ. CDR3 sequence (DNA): TGCGCCAGCAGCTTGGAGCTTACAGGGATACGAAATTCACCCCTCCACTTT. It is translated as CASSLELTGIRNSPLHF.

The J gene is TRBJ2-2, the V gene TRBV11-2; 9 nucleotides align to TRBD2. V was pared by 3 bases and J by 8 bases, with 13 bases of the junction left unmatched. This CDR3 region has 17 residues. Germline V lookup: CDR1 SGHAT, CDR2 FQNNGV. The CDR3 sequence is CASSLGPGLAIGGELFF. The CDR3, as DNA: TGTGCCAGCAGCTTGGGACCGGGACTAGCAATAGGGGGGGAGCTGTTTTTT.

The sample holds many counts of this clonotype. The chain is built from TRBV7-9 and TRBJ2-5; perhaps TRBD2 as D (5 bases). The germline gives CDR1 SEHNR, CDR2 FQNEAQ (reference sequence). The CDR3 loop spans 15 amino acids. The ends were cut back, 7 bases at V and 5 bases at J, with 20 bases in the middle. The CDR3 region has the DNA TGTGCCAGCACCCCCAGGATGGGAACGGGGGAGACCCAGTACTTC. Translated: CASTPRMGTGETQYF.